The clone carrying this T cell receptor (beta chain) was counted a single time. Its antigen is unknown. The data were obtained in a study of T cell responses to AZD1222 COVID-19 vaccine. Clones were sequenced by immunoSEQ multiplex PCR, and TCRdb holds only the in-frame ones, with some missing. The table has roughly 99,000 clones, approximately 89% seen once. Study-level findings and limits: Repertoire sampling occurred only after the peak T cell response.

This sequence was found in an adult in good health. The starting material was peripheral blood, obtained on day 0 of AZD1222 vaccination.

The CDR3 sequence is CASGSLRSAGTSTDTQYF. CDR3 nucleotides: TGTGCCAGCGGGTCCCTCCGATCAGCCGGGACTAGCACAGATACGCAGTATTTT. V usage is TRBV7-9 and J usage is TRBJ2-3; a weak D match, TRBD2 (6 bases). CDR3 length: 18 amino acids. Between the trimmed V and J ends, which lost 8 bases and 0 bases, there was a span of 24 bases. The V gene's germline CDR1 is SEHNR and CDR2 FQNEAQ (reference sequence).